These 8 T cell receptor beta chains came from one sample sequenced in a study of blood T cell repertoires in COVID-19. Sequenced by immunoSEQ multiplex PCR; TCRdb stores in-frame clones only, minus some. The table lists around 130,000 clones, around 88% of them singletons. The sequenced sample consisted of peripheral blood. The receptors were sampled from a woman aged 45 to 65 who had recovered from COVID-19.

The chain carries TRBV19 and TRBJ1-3; no clear D. Germline V CDR1 and CDR2: LNHDA, SQIVND (reference sequence). Between the trimmed V and J ends, which lost 6 bases and 0 bases, there was a span of 9 bases. The CDR3 loop spans 14 amino acids. The CDR3 DNA reads as TGTGCCAGTAGGACCCCAGGCTCTGGAAACACCATATATTTT. Encoded protein: CASRTPGSGNTIYF.

About this clone: Mismatch with germline at one junction end may stem from a read error. The chain uses TRBV9 and TRBJ2-7; weak D call: TRBD2 (6 bases). The CDR3 totals 14 residues. Germline CDR1 reads SGDLS; CDR2 reads YYNGEE. The CDR3 is CASKEGDGSSEQYF. The CDR3 DNA reads as TGTGCCAGCAAGGAGGGCGATGGGTCCTCCGAGCAGTACTTC.

V is TRBV12-5 and J is TRBJ1-5; maybe TRBD1 (5 bases). Trimming shortened V by 6 bases and J by 0 bases, and 12 bases separated the two germline ends. Per germline, CDR1 LGHNT and CDR2 FRNRAP. The CDR3 contains 15 residues. CDR3 in amino acids: CASGLGHNSNQPQHF. For the CDR3, the DNA is TGTGCTAGTGGGTTAGGACACAATAGCAATCAGCCCCAGCATTTT. Drawing the rest from reference TRBV12-5 and TRBJ1-5, the complete variable domain is DARVTQTPRHKVTEMGQEVTMRCQPILGHNTVFWYRQTMMQGLELLAYFRNRAPLDDSGMPKDRFSAEMPDATLATLKIQPSEPRDSAVYFCASGLGHNSNQPQHFGDGTRLSIL.

The chain is built from TRBV11-3 and TRBJ2-2, with TRBD1 as a possible D gene (6 bases). CDR1 is SGHNT, CDR2 YENEEA, per germline. The ends were cut back, 2 bases at V and 5 bases at J, with 12 bases in the middle. The CDR3 has 15 amino acids. The CDR3 loop is CASSLFQQGTGELFF. The CDR3 coding sequence is TGTGCCAGCAGCTTATTCCAGCAGGGGACCGGGGAGCTGTTTTTT.

This sequence joins TRBV18 and TRBJ1-1, with TRBD1 matching 8 bases. The CDR3 spans 15 residues. After removal of 3 bases from V and 3 bases from J, the junction contained 6 bases not matched to a gene. Germline CDR1 and CDR2: KGHSH and LQKENI. CDR3 sequence (DNA): TGTGCCAGCTCACCGGCCACAGGGGGTGACACTGAAGCTTTCTTT. Translated, it gives CASSPATGGDTEAFF.

The chain links TRBV20-1 to TRBJ2-7; the match to TRBD2 covers 7 bases. The CDR3 consists of 16 residues. Per the germline V gene, CDR1 is DFQATT and CDR2 is SNEGSKA (reference sequence). Losses at the gene ends were 3 bases for V and 4 bases for J; bases not matched to a gene: 15. The CDR3 DNA reads as TGCAGTGCTAGTGGGCAGCGGGGTGGGGTTTCGTACGAGCAGTACTTC. It encodes CSASGQRGGVSYEQYF.

This chain uses TRBV7-9 with TRBJ2-1; D might be TRBD2 (5 bases). The CDR3 has 13 amino acids. V lost 1 base and J 4 bases, leaving 5 bases between the germline ends. The germline gives CDR1 SEHNR, CDR2 FQNEAQ (reference sequence). The CDR3 here is CASSLGTYNEQFF. CDR3 bases: TGTGCCAGCAGCTTAGGGACTTACAATGAGCAGTTCTTC.

The chain couples TRBV5-1 to TRBJ2-1; D perhaps matches TRBD2 (6 bases). This CDR3 region has 15 residues. Germline assignment: CDR1 SGHRS and CDR2 YFSETQ. V lost 5 bases, J lost 6 bases, and 18 bases lay in between. This chain's CDR3 is CASSLSLAGGNEQFF. CDR3 in DNA: TGCGCCAGCAGTTTGTCCCTGGCCGGGGGCAATGAGCAGTTCTTC.